These T cell receptor beta chains were read from a single sample in a study of vaccination and CD4 T cells after COVID-19. TCRdb re-called the PCR reads with MiXCR, one entry per CDR3 protein. This table has around 19,000 distinct CDR3 sequences, approximately 38% appearing once. Their antigens remain unidentified. The sequenced sample was CD4+ T cells from blood, cultured in vitro, obtained about 7 months after SARS-CoV-2 vaccination. Source of these receptors: a human donor who had recovered from COVID-19. Each CDR3 is given with its conserved first and last residue. The D gene is left open where the match is weak. Size is stated for part of the rows, as once, few or many counts, or as a class when the clone is expanded.

D gene: NA
J gene: TRBJ2-7
V gene: TRBV28
CDR3 length: 14
clone size: NA
CDR3 DNA: TGTGCCAGCAGCCGCGGGACTGGCTCCTACGAGCAGTACTTC
CDR3 protein: CASSRGTGSYEQYF

D gene: TRBD1
J gene: TRBJ1-5
V gene: TRBV20-1
CDR3 length: 14
clone size: NA
CDR3 DNA: TGCAGTGCTGTGGGGGACAGGGGCCCCAGGCCCCAGCATTTT
CDR3 protein: CSAVGDRGPRPQHF

D gene: TRBD2
J gene: TRBJ2-1
V gene: TRBV20-1
CDR3 length: 16
clone size: NA
CDR3 DNA: TGCAGTGCCGGGACTAGCGGGAGTTCCGGCTGGAATGAGCAGTTCTTC
CDR3 protein: CSAGTSGSSGWNEQFF

D gene: TRBD2
J gene: TRBJ2-3
V gene: TRBV6-2/TRBV6-3
CDR3 length: 16
clone size: NA
CDR3 DNA: TGTGCCAGCAGTGAGCTAGCGGGATCTAGCACAGATACGCAGTATTTT
CDR3 protein: CASSELAGSSTDTQYF

D gene: NA
J gene: TRBJ1-1
V gene: TRBV20-1
CDR3 length: 13
clone size: few
CDR3 DNA: TGCAGTGCTAGAGGAACCGGTAACACTGAAGCTTTCTTT
CDR3 protein: CSARGTGNTEAFF

D gene: TRBD2
J gene: TRBJ2-3
V gene: TRBV6-1
CDR3 length: 15
clone size: few
CDR3 DNA: TGTGCCAGCAGCCGACTAGCGGGAGTTGAAGATACGCAGTATTTT
CDR3 protein: CASSRLAGVEDTQYF

D gene: NA
J gene: TRBJ2-1
V gene: TRBV12-3/TRBV12-4
CDR3 length: 16
clone size: NA
CDR3 DNA: TGTGCCAGCAGGTCCGGGGGACGGCCTGTCGCTCCTGAGCAGTTCTTC
CDR3 protein: CASRSGGRPVAPEQFF

D gene: TRBD2
J gene: TRBJ2-1
V gene: TRBV10-1
CDR3 length: 15
clone size: NA
CDR3 DNA: TGCGCCCGATCGAGGAAGCGGGAGGGCCGGGCGGAGCAGTTCTTC
CDR3 protein: CARSRKREGRAEQFF

D gene: NA
J gene: TRBJ2-1
V gene: TRBV5-1
CDR3 length: 16
clone size: NA
CDR3 DNA: TGCGCCAGCAGCCCGGGGGGCAGGGTCGGGCTCAATGAGCAGTTCTTC
CDR3 protein: CASSPGGRVGLNEQFF

D gene: NA
J gene: TRBJ2-7
V gene: TRBV21-1
CDR3 length: 15
clone size: few
CDR3 DNA: TGTGCCAGCAGCAAAGCGTCCGAGGAGAGGTACGAGCAGTACTTC
CDR3 protein: CASSKASEERYEQYF

D gene: NA
J gene: TRBJ2-7
V gene: TRBV7-9
CDR3 length: 11
clone size: NA
CDR3 DNA: TGTGCCAGCAGCACCGACTACGAGCAGTACTTC
CDR3 protein: CASSTDYEQYF

D gene: TRBD2
J gene: TRBJ2-3
V gene: TRBV20-1
CDR3 length: 16
clone size: few
CDR3 DNA: TGCAGTGCTAGAGATTCTGGGGGAGGGGACACAGATACGCAGTATTTT
CDR3 protein: CSARDSGGGDTDTQYF

D gene: NA
J gene: TRBJ1-2
V gene: TRBV28
CDR3 length: 13
clone size: NA
CDR3 DNA: TGTGCCAGCAGTTTCCCTTGGGGCTATGGCTACACCTTC
CDR3 protein: CASSFPWGYGYTF

D gene: NA
J gene: TRBJ1-1
V gene: TRBV6-1
CDR3 length: 14
clone size: few
CDR3 DNA: TGTGCCAGCAGTCGATCCTCGCCCCGCTCCGAAGCTTTCTTT
CDR3 protein: CASSRSSPRSEAFF

D gene: TRBD2
J gene: TRBJ2-1
V gene: TRBV20-1
CDR3 length: 15
clone size: few
CDR3 DNA: TGCAGTGCTAGAGATTTGAGGGAGGGGTACAATGAGCAGTTCTTC
CDR3 protein: CSARDLREGYNEQFF

D gene: NA
J gene: TRBJ2-7
V gene: TRBV4-1
CDR3 length: 15
clone size: few
CDR3 DNA: TGCGCCAGCAGCCAAGGCCCGGGTAGGGCGGGGGAGCAGTACTTC
CDR3 protein: CASSQGPGRAGEQYF

D gene: NA
J gene: TRBJ2-7
V gene: TRBV20-1
CDR3 length: 12
clone size: NA
CDR3 DNA: TGCAGTGCTAGTCAGGACTCCTACGAGCAGTACTTC
CDR3 protein: CSASQDSYEQYF

D gene: TRBD2
J gene: TRBJ2-3
V gene: TRBV6-1
CDR3 length: 15
clone size: few
CDR3 DNA: TGTGCCAGCACAGGGACTAGCGGGAGGGGGGATACGCAGTATTTT
CDR3 protein: CASTGTSGRGDTQYF

D gene: TRBD2
J gene: TRBJ2-3
V gene: TRBV7-9
CDR3 length: 16
clone size: NA
CDR3 DNA: TGTGCCAGCAGCTTGTCTCTCCCGGGACTAGTGGATACGCAGTATTTT
CDR3 protein: CASSLSLPGLVDTQYF

D gene: NA
J gene: TRBJ1-3
V gene: TRBV20-1
CDR3 length: 13
clone size: NA
CDR3 DNA: TGCAGTGCCGGGGGAGGGGGGGAAAACACCATATATTTT
CDR3 protein: CSAGGGGENTIYF

D gene: NA
J gene: TRBJ2-2
V gene: TRBV6-1
CDR3 length: 13
clone size: few
CDR3 DNA: TGTGCCACCAATCCCCAGTATCCCGGGGAGCTGTTTTTT
CDR3 protein: CATNPQYPGELFF

D gene: TRBD2
J gene: TRBJ2-7
V gene: TRBV19
CDR3 length: 17
clone size: NA
CDR3 DNA: TGTGCCAGTAGTGCGATGTCGGGGCTAGCGGGAGCCTACGAGCAGTACTTC
CDR3 protein: CASSAMSGLAGAYEQYF

D gene: NA
J gene: TRBJ2-6
V gene: TRBV7-2
CDR3 length: 14
clone size: few
CDR3 DNA: TGTGCCAGCAGAATAGACTCTGGGGCCAACGTCCTGACTTTC
CDR3 protein: CASRIDSGANVLTF

D gene: NA
J gene: TRBJ1-1
V gene: TRBV21-1
CDR3 length: 13
clone size: few
CDR3 DNA: TGTGCCAGCAGCGTCAGAGGGAACACTGAAGCTTTCTTT
CDR3 protein: CASSVRGNTEAFF

D gene: TRBD1
J gene: TRBJ2-2
V gene: TRBV6-4
CDR3 length: 15
clone size: NA
CDR3 DNA: TGTGCCAGCAGTGAAGGACAGGGAAACACCGGGGAGCTGTTTTTT
CDR3 protein: CASSEGQGNTGELFF

D gene: NA
J gene: TRBJ2-7
V gene: TRBV27
CDR3 length: 15
clone size: NA
CDR3 DNA: TGTGCCAGCAGTCCTCCGGGACTCGGGTCCGGGGAGCAGTACTTC
CDR3 protein: CASSPPGLGSGEQYF

D gene: TRBD2
J gene: TRBJ2-5
V gene: TRBV15
CDR3 length: 16
clone size: NA
CDR3 DNA: TGTGCCACCAGCAGAGTGAGGACTAGGACACAAGAGACCCAGTACTTC
CDR3 protein: CATSRVRTRTQETQYF

D gene: TRBD1
J gene: TRBJ1-6
V gene: TRBV4-2
CDR3 length: 17
clone size: few
CDR3 DNA: TGTGCCAGCAGCCAGAGAGCCAGGGGGGACTATAATTCACCCCTCCACTTT
CDR3 protein: CASSQRARGDYNSPLHF

D gene: NA
J gene: TRBJ2-5
V gene: TRBV6-1
CDR3 length: 14
clone size: NA
CDR3 DNA: TGTGCCAGCAAACAAACAGGTTTGGGGGAGACCCAGTACTTC
CDR3 protein: CASKQTGLGETQYF

D gene: TRBD1
J gene: TRBJ1-5
V gene: TRBV19
CDR3 length: 13
clone size: few
CDR3 DNA: TGTGCCAGTAGACTTCAGGGGGAGCAGCCCCAGCATTTT
CDR3 protein: CASRLQGEQPQHF

D gene: NA
J gene: TRBJ1-6
V gene: TRBV7-3
CDR3 length: 13
clone size: NA
CDR3 DNA: TGTGCCAGCAGCTTAGGGGGGAATTCACCCCTCCACTTT
CDR3 protein: CASSLGGNSPLHF

D gene: NA
J gene: TRBJ1-1
V gene: TRBV10-1
CDR3 length: 13
clone size: few
CDR3 DNA: TGCGCCAGCAGTGAGCGGCAGGGGACTGAAGCTTTCTTT
CDR3 protein: CASSERQGTEAFF

D gene: NA
J gene: TRBJ2-5
V gene: TRBV28
CDR3 length: 14
clone size: few
CDR3 DNA: TGTGCCAGCAGCTCGGTAGGGGCGCAAGAGACCCAGTACTTC
CDR3 protein: CASSSVGAQETQYF

D gene: NA
J gene: TRBJ2-7
V gene: TRBV5-4
CDR3 length: 13
clone size: NA
CDR3 DNA: TGTGCCAGCAGTTCCAACAGGGGAGGCGAGCAGTACTTC
CDR3 protein: CASSSNRGGEQYF

D gene: TRBD2
J gene: TRBJ2-5
V gene: TRBV20-1
CDR3 length: 15
clone size: few
CDR3 DNA: TGCAGTGCCCGAGGACTAGCGGGAGGCACTTTGGCCCAGTACTTC
CDR3 protein: CSARGLAGGTLAQYF

D gene: NA
J gene: TRBJ2-5
V gene: TRBV28
CDR3 length: 12
clone size: once
CDR3 DNA: TGTGCCAGCGGGTCGCGGCAAGAGGCCCAGTACTTC
CDR3 protein: CASGSRQEAQYF

D gene: NA
J gene: TRBJ2-7
V gene: TRBV6-2/TRBV6-3
CDR3 length: 14
clone size: NA
CDR3 DNA: TGTGCCAGCAGCCGAGGACGGGGCTCCTACGAGCAGTACTTC
CDR3 protein: CASSRGRGSYEQYF

D gene: NA
J gene: TRBJ1-2
V gene: TRBV2
CDR3 length: 14
clone size: NA
CDR3 DNA: TGTGCCAGCGAAGGAGGCGATAGTAGCTATGGCTACACCTTC
CDR3 protein: CASEGGDSSYGYTF

D gene: NA
J gene: TRBJ2-1
V gene: TRBV20-1
CDR3 length: 16
clone size: NA
CDR3 DNA: TGCAGTGCTAGAAGTGCTTCCGGGGGGCGGGGGAATGAGCAGTTCTTC
CDR3 protein: CSARSASGGRGNEQFF

D gene: TRBD2
J gene: TRBJ2-1
V gene: TRBV20-1
CDR3 length: 16
clone size: NA
CDR3 DNA: TGCAGTGCGGAAAGGAGCGGGGGGAGCTCCTACAATGAGCAGTTCTTC
CDR3 protein: CSAERSGGSSYNEQFF

D gene: TRBD1
J gene: TRBJ2-3
V gene: TRBV7-3
CDR3 length: 14
clone size: NA
CDR3 DNA: TGTGCCAGCAGCTGGCTTGGACAGGAGGATACGCAGTATTTT
CDR3 protein: CASSWLGQEDTQYF

D gene: NA
J gene: TRBJ1-6
V gene: TRBV20-1
CDR3 length: 14
clone size: few
CDR3 DNA: TGCAGGCCTGCGGGGGCAGGGAATAATTCACCCCTCCACTTT
CDR3 protein: CRPAGAGNNSPLHF

D gene: NA
J gene: TRBJ2-5
V gene: TRBV27
CDR3 length: 13
clone size: NA
CDR3 DNA: TGTGCCAGCAGTTTAGGGTTCCAAGAGACCCAGTACTTC
CDR3 protein: CASSLGFQETQYF

D gene: TRBD1
J gene: TRBJ1-5
V gene: TRBV6-1
CDR3 length: 15
clone size: medium-sized
CDR3 DNA: TGTGCCAGCAGTGCAGCAGGGGGGTCCAATCAGCCCCAGCATTTT
CDR3 protein: CASSAAGGSNQPQHF

D gene: TRBD1
J gene: TRBJ2-7
V gene: TRBV6-1
CDR3 length: 12
clone size: NA
CDR3 DNA: TGTGCCAGCAGTAGGACAGGGATGGAGCAGTACTTC
CDR3 protein: CASSRTGMEQYF

D gene: TRBD2
J gene: TRBJ2-5
V gene: TRBV28
CDR3 length: 17
clone size: NA
CDR3 DNA: TGTGCCAGCAGTTTACCTCCCCTAGCGGGAGAACGAGAGACCCAGTACTTC
CDR3 protein: CASSLPPLAGERETQYF

D gene: TRBD2
J gene: TRBJ2-3
V gene: TRBV6-4
CDR3 length: 16
clone size: NA
CDR3 DNA: TGTGCCAGCAGTGACTCGGCTAGCGGGAGCACAGATACGCAGTATTTT
CDR3 protein: CASSDSASGSTDTQYF

D gene: NA
J gene: TRBJ1-1
V gene: TRBV25-1
CDR3 length: 15
clone size: NA
CDR3 DNA: TGTGCCAGCAGTCCTCAGGGGAGGGGGAACACTGAAGCTTTCTTT
CDR3 protein: CASSPQGRGNTEAFF

D gene: NA
J gene: TRBJ2-6
V gene: TRBV7-8
CDR3 length: 18
clone size: few
CDR3 DNA: TGTGCCAGCAGCGTCCCGGGGCTGGATTTCTCTGGGGCCAACGTCCTGACTTTC
CDR3 protein: CASSVPGLDFSGANVLTF

D gene: TRBD2
J gene: TRBJ2-4
V gene: TRBV20-1
CDR3 length: 17
clone size: NA
CDR3 DNA: TGCAGTGCTAGTCCTCCTAGCGGGAGTAGGGCCAAAAACATTCAGTACTTC
CDR3 protein: CSASPPSGSRAKNIQYF

D gene: TRBD2
J gene: TRBJ2-3
V gene: TRBV7-2
CDR3 length: 16
clone size: few
CDR3 DNA: TGTGCCAGCAGCCCAACTAGCGGGAGAAGCACAGATACGCAGTATTTT
CDR3 protein: CASSPTSGRSTDTQYF